This TCR beta chain was found in a study of T-cell reconstitution after alpha-beta-depleted transplantation in children. A library of TCRbeta sequences, prepared with unique molecular identifiers, was generated. TCRdb re-analysed the PCR reads in MiXCR, keeping a single row per CDR3 protein. The sample yields about 360,000 distinct CDR3 sequences, about 14% seen once. Germline trimming cut 7 bases from V and 8 bases from J; bases unmatched to any gene: 10. This CDR3 spans 12 amino acids. Germline lookup yields CDR1 SQVTM and CDR2 ANQGSEA. This clonotype was found a few times. The sequence came from a human donor who donated a stem cell graft to a child with Fanconi anemia. This rearrangement joins TRBV29-1 to TRBJ1-2, with 7 bases matching TRBD1. This specimen consisted of PBMCs, obtained from the stem cell graft. CDR3 protein: CSDGTAGRGYTF. CDR3 coding DNA: TGCAGCGACGGGACAGCCGGAAGAGGCTACACCTTC.